This T cell receptor (beta chain) was captured in a study of monozygotic twins with inflammatory bowel disease (dated 2019 in TCRdb). Background on the whole study: In total, around 28 monozygotic twin pairs made up the full study: 19 Danish pairs, all IBD-discordant, plus nine German pairs, of which four were IBD-concordant and five were IBD-discordant. Each individual had, on average, about 151 000 unique TCRalpha sequences and 181 000 unique TCRbeta sequences available for analysis. Disease-associated traits were sought mainly through comparisons between IBD patients and their genetically identical healthy co-twins within discordant pairs.

The method was 5' RACE. Preparation of each TCR library used roughly 3,300 ng of total RNA. For each sample, cDNA synthesis with SMARTScribe reverse transcriptase was split into eight separate reactions. During cDNA synthesis, unique molecular identifiers containing a 6-nucleotide sample barcode were introduced by template switching. Amplification of TCRalpha and TCRbeta cDNA involved two nested PCRs of 16 and 9 cycles, and each PCR was followed by bead purification. Before amplification, the cDNA was both treated with uracil DNA-glycosylase and purified with the QIAquick PCR purification kit. The second PCR was the step at which Illumina TruSeq-compatible adapters and sample-specific barcodes were added. Library quality and concentration were assessed using TapeStation and Qubit, and approximately 5 ng of each library was pooled. Pooled libraries were sequenced on an Illumina HiSeq2500 single-index Rapid Run with 2 x 100 bp reads and custom sequencing primers. In the paper's pipeline: UMI-based consensus assembly with MiGEC version 1.2.6 was used to correct PCR and sequencing errors. V(D)J alignment, clonotype assembly and CDR3 extraction were performed with MiXCR version 2.1.1. To normalise gene usage, clonotype sharing and MAIT/NKT TCR abundance, the analysis used the top 1000, 10 000 and 20 000 clonotypes per sample. Diversity was computed as the inverse Simpson index with the vegan R package after downsampling to 27 000 UMIs. Statistical testing used paired Mann-Whitney U tests on the discordant twin pairs and applied Benjamini-Hochberg correction for multiple testing. Each entry corresponds to one CDR3 protein sequence from reads that TCRdb reprocessed, and DNA is not given. The V and J calls come from TCRdb's annotation, not from the publication. The table for this sample shows around 380,000 distinct CDR3 sequences. The ten largest clones capture about 2.3% of the sample.

The research as a whole found: Differing immunosuppressive treatments among patients may have added background noise and inter-individual variability to the repertoires. Compared with healthy twins, IBD patients had fewer clonotypes in common with other individuals, a difference most pronounced in patients showing signs of disease activity. The analysis was unable to tell apart different T cell subtypes. The results gave no support for a single strong signal or clonotype linked to IBD. TCRbeta repertoire diversity, by inverse Simpson index, was decreased in IBD patients compared with their healthy co-twins. No difference in repertoire similarity was observed between concordant and discordant twins, possibly owing to limited statistical power.

Including cysteine and phenylalanine, the CDR3 has 15 amino acids. The protein alone is recorded here. Taken from the germline V gene, the CDR1 and CDR2 loops are MNHEY and SVGEGT. Comments on this clonotype: The antigen it recognizes is unknown.

From each donor, an approximately 2.5 ml peripheral blood sample was drawn into PAXgene tubes and stored at -80 degrees C. Total RNA was isolated from whole blood with the PAXgene blood miRNA kit on an automated QIAcube, without T cell sorting. Peripheral blood from monozygotic twin pairs who were concordant or discordant for inflammatory bowel disease underwent deep TCRalpha and TCRbeta repertoire profiling using unique molecular barcoding. Smoking habits were recorded for all twin pairs, and individuals were classified as current, former or never smokers. Sequenced input: blood. The receptor chain draws on TRBV6-2 or TRBV6-3 and TRBJ2-1; checking the TCRdb D call of TRBD2 is not possible without DNA. The receptor comes from a human donor with ulcerative colitis or Crohn's disease, or a healthy co-twin of an affected twin (not recorded which). The CDR3 reads CASRGPAQGYNEQFF.